The 13 T cell receptor beta chains given below trace back to one sample, sequenced in a study of blood T cell repertoires in COVID-19. The table came from immunoSEQ multiplex PCR; TCRdb's copy has only in-frame clones and leaves some out. This sample carries 380,000 or so clones, 80% to 90% of them seen once, and the ten largest clones take roughly 1.2%. The sequenced sample was peripheral blood. The receptors shown here come from a man in his forties with acute or convalescent COVID-19.

This chain uses TRBV7-8 with TRBJ1-2; 9 bases agree with TRBD1. The CDR3 runs to 16 residues. Trimming cost V 5 bases and J 0 bases; bases outside gene matches: 7. Germline CDR1 reads SGHVS; CDR2 reads FQNEAQ. This chain's CDR3 is CASSRTGAGANYGYTF. The CDR3 coding sequence is TGTGCCAGCAGCCGGACAGGGGCCGGAGCTAACTATGGCTACACCTTC. Filled out from reference TRBV7-8 and TRBJ1-2, the complete variable domain reads GAGVSQSPRYKVAKRGQDVALRCDPISGHVSLFWYQQALGQGPEFLTYFQNEAQLDKSGLPSDRFFAERPEGSVSTLKIQRTQQEDSAVYLCASSRTGAGANYGYTFGSGTRLTVV.

In this sample, this clone turned up once. V usage is TRBV29-1 and J usage is TRBJ1-1, with TRBD1 matching 9 bases. CDR1 and CDR2 (germline): SQVTM, ANQGSEA. Trimming at V came to 4 bases and at J to 2 bases, leaving 5 bases not matched to a gene. The CDR3 loop spans 14 amino acids. The CDR3 is CSVGTGEVNTEAFF. The CDR3 nucleotides are TGCAGCGTTGGGACAGGGGAGGTTAACACTGAAGCTTTCTTT.

The table lists this clone with many counts. The chain recombines TRBV7-9 with TRBJ2-1; 10 nucleotides line up with TRBD2. The CDR3 is 16 residues long. Germline V gene lookup returns CDR1 SEHNR and CDR2 FQNEAQ (reference sequence). J gave up 10 bases and V 1 base, and 10 bases lay outside the gene matches. CDR3 DNA: TGTGCCAGCAGCTTAGGAGCGGGAGGGATTACGTACGAGCAGTTCTTC. Translating it yields CASSLGAGGITYEQFF.

This chain uses TRBV9 with TRBJ2-1; D may be TRBD1 (5 bases). Per germline, CDR1 SGDLS and CDR2 YYNGEE. With 3 bases removed from V and 5 bases from J, the gap between germline ends came to 9 bases. The CDR3 covers 13 residues. CDR3 sequence (DNA): TGTGCCAGCAGCGAATGGGGCCACAATGAGCAGTTCTTC. Encoded protein: CASSEWGHNEQFF.

J is TRBJ2-7 and V is TRBV28; D may be TRBD2 (5 bases). CDR3 size: 18 residues. CDR1 and CDR2 from the germline V gene are MDHEN and SYDVKM. V lost 3 bases and J 0 bases, leaving 21 bases between the germline ends. The CDR3 loop reads CASSFGAGNRVPSYEQYF. CDR3 sequence (DNA): TGTGCCAGCAGTTTTGGCGCCGGGAACAGAGTCCCCTCCTACGAGCAGTACTTC.

This chain uses TRBV11-1 with TRBJ2-1; 8 nucleotides agree with TRBD2. The CDR3 is 15 amino acids. Germline CDR1 reads SGHAT; CDR2 reads FQDESV (reference sequence). Trimming took 4 bases from V and 2 from J; bases not matched to a gene: 4. CDR3 in amino acids: CASSSTSAAYNEQFF. CDR3 nucleotides: TGTGCCAGCAGCTCGACTAGCGCGGCCTACAATGAGCAGTTCTTC. Full variable domain (outside the CDR3, taken from reference TRBV11-1 and TRBJ2-1): EAEVAQSPRYKITEKSQAVAFWCDPISGHATLYWYRQILGQGPELLVQFQDESVVDDSQLPKDRFSAERLKGVDSTLKIQPAELGDSAMYLCASSSTSAAYNEQFFGPGTRLTVL.

The chain is built from TRBV7-9 and TRBJ2-7; 10 nucleotides agree with TRBD2. Germline values: CDR1 SEHNR, CDR2 FQNEAQ (reference sequence). After removal of 1 base from V and 3 bases from J, the junction contained 12 bases not matched to a gene. CDR3 size: 18 residues. Here the CDR3 reads CASSLDLAGEDYFYEQYF. DNA of the CDR3: TGTGCCAGCAGCTTAGACCTAGCGGGAGAGGATTATTTCTACGAGCAGTACTTC.

The chain combines TRBV11-3 with TRBJ2-1; D may be TRBD2 (7 bases). This CDR3 has 16 residues. Trimming removed 5 bases from V and 6 bases from J, with 20 bases in between. The germline V gene encodes CDR1 SGHNT and CDR2 YENEEA. CDR3 DNA: TGTGCCAGCAGCCCAGGTTGGGGGGGCCTTTTCAATGAGCAGTTCTTC. Protein: CASSPGWGGLFNEQFF.

The CDR3 sequence is CASSFHGREEDEQYF. CDR3 coding DNA: TGCGCCAGCAGCTTCCACGGCAGGGAGGAGGACGAGCAGTACTTC. This chain links TRBV5-1 with TRBJ2-7, with a possible D match to TRBD2 (6 bases). This CDR3 region has 15 residues. The ends were cut back, 2 bases at V and 5 bases at J, with 17 bases in the middle. The germline CDR1 and CDR2 sequences are SGHRS and YFSETQ.

The rearrangement links TRBV28 to TRBJ2-1; possible D gene TRBD1, 5 bases. CDR3 length: 11 residues. The V end lost 3 bases, the J end lost 10 bases, and 7 bases lay between the germline ends. CDR1 and CDR2 from the germline V gene are MDHEN and SYDVKM. Here the CDR3 reads CASSLRTEQFF. The CDR3 nucleotides read TGTGCCAGCAGTTTGAGGACAGAGCAGTTCTTC.

This chain connects TRBV6-5 to TRBJ2-2, with D possibly being TRBD1 (7 bases). Trimming cost V 8 bases and J 7 bases, with 20 bases left between them. From germline, CDR1 is MNHEY and CDR2 SVGAGI. CDR3 size: 15 residues. The CDR3 nucleotides are TGTGCCAGCGGATTGGAGGGGGCGCAAGGCGGGGAGCTGTTTTTT. Translated, it gives CASGLEGAQGGELFF.

The chain couples TRBV18 to TRBJ1-4; 7 nucleotides align to TRBD1. Germline lookup yields CDR1 KGHSH and CDR2 LQKENI. The J segment lost 5 bases and the V segment lost 3 bases, leaving 3 bases of the junction unmatched. The CDR3 covers 14 residues. The CDR3 reads CASSPGQENEKLFF. The CDR3 DNA is TGTGCCAGCTCACCTGGACAGGAAAATGAAAAACTGTTTTTT.

The chain uses TRBV9 and TRBJ2-7; D unclear. CDR3 size: 13 residues. CDR1 is SGDLS, CDR2 YYNGEE, per germline. Trimming removed 0 bases from V and 5 bases from J, with 9 bases in between. The CDR3 sequence: CASSVASQDEQYF. CDR3 coding DNA: TGTGCCAGCAGCGTAGCGTCTCAGGACGAGCAGTACTTC.